The 26 T cell receptor beta chains below come from one sample, sequenced in a study of blood T cell repertoires in COVID-19. Measured with immunoSEQ multiplex PCR; TCRdb has only the in-frame clones, and not every one. The top ten clones hold 18% of a sample with some 100,000 clones, approximately 82% of them seen once. Input material: peripheral blood. Source of these receptors: a woman aged 60-70 years with acute or convalescent COVID-19.

The V gene is TRBV10-3, the J gene TRBJ2-6; perhaps TRBD1 as D (6 bases). The CDR3 has 17 amino acids. Trimming shortened V by 3 bases and J by 0 bases, and 12 bases separated the two germline ends. Germline assignment: CDR1 ENHRY and CDR2 SYGVKD. Here the CDR3 DNA reads TGTGCCATCAGTGACAGGGGAATCGTCTCTGGGGCCAACGTCCTGACTTTC. It encodes CAISDRGIVSGANVLTF.

This clone was counted once. This rearrangement joins TRBV29-1 to TRBJ1-2; D gene unclear. Between the trimmed V and J ends, which lost 5 bases and 0 bases, there was a span of 19 bases. The germline gives CDR1 SQVTM, CDR2 ANQGSEA. The CDR3 loop spans 16 amino acids. The CDR3: CSVSGRSIRPNYGYTF. The CDR3 DNA is TGCAGCGTTTCTGGCAGGTCCATCCGTCCTAACTATGGCTACACCTTC.

A single count supports this clone. This chain links TRBV28 with TRBJ1-6; tentative D call: TRBD1 (5 bases). The germline gives CDR1 MDHEN, CDR2 SYDVKM. The germline V and J ends were trimmed by 8 bases and 8 bases, with 10 bases remaining between them. The CDR3 length is 12 residues. CDR3 in amino acids: CASFGGYSPLHF. Written as DNA, the CDR3 is TGTGCCAGCTTCGGGGGATATTCACCCCTCCACTTT.

V gene TRBV7-9 combines with J gene TRBJ1-1; tentative D call: TRBD1 (5 bases). The germline gives CDR1 SEHNR, CDR2 FQNEAQ (reference sequence). This CDR3 is 13 amino acids long. V shed 3 bases and J shed 2 bases, with 7 bases lying between them. The CDR3 DNA follows: TGTGCCAGCAGCTTCAGGGATAACACTGAAGCTTTCTTT. The encoded protein is CASSFRDNTEAFF. The complete variable domain, with remaining parts taken from reference TRBV7-9 and TRBJ1-1, reads DTGVSQNPRHKITKRGQNVTFRCDPISEHNRLYWYRQTLGQGPEFLTYFQNEAQLEKSRLLSDRFSAERPKGSFSTLEIQRTEQGDSAMYLCASSFRDNTEAFFGQGTRLTVV.

CDR3 loop: CASGTGRGYGYTF. In DNA, the CDR3 is TGTGCCAGCGGCACCGGGAGAGGCTATGGCTACACCTTC. The V call is TRBV28, the J call TRBJ1-2, with D hard to call. This CDR3 has 13 amino acids. Trimming left V 8 bases short and J 4 bases short, with 14 bases between. The germline V gene has CDR1 MDHEN and CDR2 SYDVKM.

J is TRBJ2-1 and V is TRBV19, with D unclear. This CDR3 has 15 amino acids. Germline CDR1 reads LNHDA; CDR2 reads SQIVND (reference sequence). The V end was cut by 0 bases, the J end by 1 base, with 7 bases between. The CDR3 spells CASSIESASYNEQFF. CDR3 nucleotides: TGTGCCAGTAGTATAGAAAGTGCGTCCTACAATGAGCAGTTCTTC.

The chain uses TRBV29-1 and TRBJ2-7; the match to TRBD2 covers 7 bases. The CDR3 sequence is 13 residues long. J was trimmed by 5 bases and V by 2 bases; bases with no gene match: 6. CDR1 and CDR2 (germline): SQVTM, ANQGSEA. Here the CDR3 reads CSVESVGRDEQYF. CDR3 coding DNA: TGCAGCGTTGAATCGGTAGGGAGGGACGAGCAGTACTTC.

This clone was found a few times. CDR3 coding DNA: TGTGCCAGCAGCTTTTCCGTTAATGAAGCTTTCTTT. Translated: CASSFSVNEAFF. The V and J genes are TRBV5-8 and TRBJ1-1; D not certain. V was pared by 2 bases and J by 7 bases, with 9 bases between. CDR1 and CDR2 from the germline V gene are SGHTS and YDEGEE. The CDR3 extends over 12 amino acids. The full variable domain, with the rest looked up from reference TRBV5-8 and TRBJ1-1, is EAGVTQSPTHLIKTRGQQATLRCSPISGHTSVYWYQQALGLGLQFLLWYDEGEERNRGNFPPRFSGRQFPNYSSELNVNALELEDSALYLCASSFSVNEAFFGQGTRLTVV.

The rearrangement joins TRBV5-4 to TRBJ2-3; 7 nucleotides agree with TRBD1. The germline gives CDR1 SGHNT, CDR2 YYREEE (reference sequence). V lost 3 bases, J lost 4 bases, and 5 bases stayed unmatched. This CDR3 is built from 14 residues. The CDR3 coding sequence is TGTGCCAGCAGCTCCCGACAGGGATCAGATACGCAGTATTTT. It encodes CASSSRQGSDTQYF.

The chain links TRBV13 to TRBJ2-2; 7 bases align to TRBD2. The CDR3 loop spans 17 amino acids. Germline CDR1 reads PRHDT; CDR2 reads FYEKMQ (reference sequence). V gave up 8 bases and J gave up 8 bases; unmatched junction bases: 20. CDR3 DNA: TGTGCCAGCCGATACACTTCTAGCGGCCTGAAGGCAGGGGAGCTGTTTTTT. This codes for CASRYTSSGLKAGELFF. Filled out from reference TRBV13 and TRBJ2-2, the complete variable domain reads AAGVIQSPRHLIKEKRETATLKCYPIPRHDTVYWYQQGPGQDPQFLISFYEKMQSDKGSIPDRFSAQQFSDYHSELNMSSLELGDSALYFCASRYTSSGLKAGELFFGEGSRLTVL.

The chain carries TRBV7-8 and TRBJ1-1; the match to TRBD1 covers 10 bases. The germline CDR1 and CDR2 sequences are SGHVS and FQNEAQ. The CDR3 runs to 15 residues. V lost 5 bases and J lost 6; bases outside the gene matches: 9. As DNA, the CDR3 is TGTGCCAGCAGCCATTGGGACAGGGGAAAGCCTGAAGCTTTCTTT. Its protein is CASSHWDRGKPEAFF.

The chain has TRBV28 and TRBJ2-2; D possibly corresponds to TRBD2 (6 bases). The CDR3 totals 13 residues. V was trimmed by 2 bases and J by 7 bases, leaving 8 bases between them. Germline CDR1 MDHEN, CDR2 SYDVKM. CDR3 coding DNA: TGTGCCAGCAGTTTAATCGGGGGCGGGGAGCTGTTTTTT. Translation gives CASSLIGGGELFF. Together with reference TRBV28 and TRBJ2-2, the CDR3 gives the full variable domain: DVKVTQSSRYLVKRTGEKVFLECVQDMDHENMFWYRQDPGLGLRLIYFSYDVKMKEKGDIPEGYSVSREKKERFSLILESASTNQTSMYLCASSLIGGGELFFGEGSRLTVL.

The chain is built from TRBV6-5 and TRBJ2-2; D is perhaps TRBD2 (6 bases). With 7 bases removed from V and 6 bases from J, the gap between germline ends came to 12 bases. CDR3 length equals 13 residues. Germline assignment: CDR1 MNHEY and CDR2 SVGAGI. Here the CDR3 DNA reads TGTGCCAGCACCCCGCGGGGCCCCGGGGAGCTGTTTTTT. It specifies CASTPRGPGELFF.

This clone was recorded once. The DNA is omitted, as the CDR3 cannot be located on it reliably, and the CDR3 follows TCRdb's listing. The genes are TRBV28 and TRBJ1-3. Germline V gene lookup returns CDR1 MDHEN and CDR2 SYDVKM. The CDR3 length is 14 residues, termini included. CDR3 loop: CASSLVGGGNTTYF.

This chain joins TRBV4-3 and TRBJ2-1, with D hard to call. Trimming took off 3 bases at V and 0 bases at J, with 9 bases between the two ends. Germline CDR1 is LGHNA and CDR2 is YSLEER. The CDR3 covers 15 residues. The CDR3 protein is CASSHGGSSYNEQFF. The CDR3 DNA reads as TGCGCCAGCAGCCACGGCGGAAGCTCCTACAATGAGCAGTTCTTC.

The chain joins TRBV7-6 to TRBJ2-5, with 7 bases that match TRBD2. The CDR3 contains 16 residues. J was trimmed by 7 bases and V by 5 bases; bases with no gene match: 16. Per germline, CDR1 SGHVS and CDR2 FNYEAQ. CDR3 sequence: CASSKTGLVPDGTQYF. The CDR3 coding sequence is TGTGCCAGCAGCAAAACCGGACTAGTTCCGGATGGGACCCAGTACTTC.

V usage is TRBV13 and J usage is TRBJ2-5; a possible D gene is TRBD1 (5 bases). Trimming removed 2 bases at V and 3 bases at J, with 10 bases between. CDR3 length: 14 amino acids. Germline V gene sequence: CDR1 PRHDT, CDR2 FYEKMQ (reference sequence). The chain's CDR3 is CASSLSGREETQYF. The CDR3 DNA sequence: TGTGCCAGCAGCTTATCTGGCAGGGAAGAGACCCAGTACTTC.

The chain uses TRBV4-2 and TRBJ1-2; weak D call: TRBD1 (6 bases). The CDR3 sequence is 15 residues long. Trimming cost V 0 bases and J 3 bases, with 11 bases left between them. The germline gives CDR1 LGHNA, CDR2 YNFKEQ. This CDR3 is CASSQDQGWDYGYTF. CDR3 nucleotide sequence: TGTGCCAGCAGCCAAGATCAGGGGTGGGACTATGGCTACACCTTC.

V gene TRBV7-3 combines with J gene TRBJ2-1; 7 nucleotides agree with TRBD2. This CDR3 is built from 15 residues. CDR1 and CDR2 (germline): SGHTA, FQGTGA. The ends lost 2 bases at V and 3 bases at J; junction bases unmatched: 4. The CDR3 here is CASSLQAGSYNEQFF. The CDR3, as DNA: TGTGCCAGCAGCTTACAAGCGGGGAGCTACAATGAGCAGTTCTTC.

This chain joins TRBV5-6 and TRBJ1-5; 8 bases fit TRBD1. The CDR3 extends over 15 amino acids. Germline values: CDR1 SGHDT, CDR2 YYEEEE. V dropped 4 bases and J dropped 6; count of bases not matched to a gene: 9. CDR3 residues: CASSQEGRGPQPQHF. The CDR3 coding sequence is TGTGCCAGCAGCCAAGAAGGCAGGGGGCCTCAGCCCCAGCATTTT.

The chain employs TRBV10-3 and TRBJ2-2; TRBD2 aligns across 7 bases. CDR3 length: 13 amino acids. Trimming removed 11 bases from V and 0 bases from J; junction bases left unmatched: 3. The germline V gene encodes CDR1 ENHRY and CDR2 SYGVKD. The CDR3 protein is CAATSSNTGELFF. As DNA, the CDR3 is TGTGCCGCGACTAGCTCGAACACCGGGGAGCTGTTTTTT.

The rearrangement uses TRBV10-2 and TRBJ2-1; TRBD1 agrees at 8 bases. Trimming took 10 bases from V and 6 from J; bases not matched to a gene: 11. The CDR3 runs 14 residues. The germline CDR1 and CDR2 sequences are WSHSY and SAAADI. For the CDR3, the DNA is TGCGCCACTTCCGGGCAGGGGGCCTTCAATGAGCAGTTCTTC. This codes for CATSGQGAFNEQFF.

This chain uses TRBV20-1 with TRBJ1-2; D remains ambiguous. CDR1 is DFQATT and CDR2 is SNEGSKA in the germline V gene (reference sequence). Trimming removed 3 bases from V and 4 bases from J, with 9 bases in between. CDR3 length: 12 amino acids. CDR3 region: CSASYTAYGYTF. The CDR3 region has the DNA TGCAGTGCTAGTTACACAGCCTATGGCTACACCTTC.

The CDR3: CASSKPLTPGGSVTTYGYTF. The DNA for the CDR3 is TGTGCCAGCAGCAAACCGCTGACCCCCGGTGGTTCAGTCACTACTTATGGCTACACCTTC. The V call is TRBV21-1, the J call TRBJ1-2. TRBV21-1 is deemed a pseudogene. There are 20 residues in the CDR3.

This clone was observed a few times. The chain employs TRBV28 and TRBJ1-1, with 9 bases aligning to TRBD1. Germline CDR1 reads MDHEN; CDR2 reads SYDVKM. This CDR3 is built from 13 residues. Trimming cost V 5 bases and J 9 bases; bases outside gene matches: 7. The CDR3 bases are TGTGCCAGCAGTCGACAGGGGGAGCCAAAAGCTTTCTTT. Protein sequence: CASSRQGEPKAFF.

The CDR3 loop reads CASSLRFRGTAETQYF. In DNA form, the CDR3 reads TGTGCCAGCAGTTTAAGATTTCGCGGGACAGCAGAGACCCAGTACTTC. V and J are TRBV28 and TRBJ2-5; D perhaps matches TRBD1 (7 bases). The V end lost 2 bases, the J end lost 4 bases, and 17 bases lay between the germline ends. The CDR3 is made up of 16 amino acids. Germline V gives CDR1 MDHEN, CDR2 SYDVKM.